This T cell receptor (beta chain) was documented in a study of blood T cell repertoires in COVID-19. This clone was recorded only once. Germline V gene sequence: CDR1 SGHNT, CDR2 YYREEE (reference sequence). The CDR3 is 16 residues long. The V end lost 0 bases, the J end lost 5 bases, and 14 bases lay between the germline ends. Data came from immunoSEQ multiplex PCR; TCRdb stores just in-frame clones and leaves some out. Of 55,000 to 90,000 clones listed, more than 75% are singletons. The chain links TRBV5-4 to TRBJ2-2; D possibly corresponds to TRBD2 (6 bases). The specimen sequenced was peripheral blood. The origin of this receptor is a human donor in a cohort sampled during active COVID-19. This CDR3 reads CASSLDATRSTGELFF. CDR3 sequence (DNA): TGTGCCAGCAGCTTGGATGCGACTAGAAGTACCGGGGAGCTGTTTTTT.